This T cell receptor beta chain was profiled in a study of graft-versus-host responses after intestinal transplantation. CDR3 length equals 15 residues. With 5 bases clipped from V and 8 bases from J, the junction kept 12 bases outside the gene matches. Germline V gene lookup returns CDR1 SGHRS and CDR2 YFSETQ. Comments on this clone: Its target is not known.

Profiling relied on immunoSEQ multiplex PCR, and the TCRdb table lists in-frame clones only, not all of them. The repertoire holds about 120,000 clones, with approximately 95% as singletons. The chain has TRBV5-1 and TRBJ2-1; 8 nucleotides agree with TRBD1. The receptor comes from a human donor who received an intestinal transplant. Material: unstimulated CD4+ T cells sorted from spleen or lymph node cells, obtained before intestinal transplant. The CDR3: CASSSTGEQRDEQFF. CDR3 DNA: TGCGCCAGCAGTTCGACAGGGGAGCAAAGGGATGAGCAGTTCTTC.